This T cell receptor (beta chain) emerged from a study of T-cell memory formation after mild COVID-19. Study-level results: Confirmation was lacking for SARS-CoV-2 specificity of second-wave clones that peaked on day 37.

This clonotype was seen more than once but under ten times. Its specificity is unknown. The V gene lost 4 bases and the J gene lost 5 bases, with 12 bases spanning the gap. The CDR3 is 14 amino acids. MiXCR was run by TCRdb on the 5' RACE reads, yielding one entry per CDR3 protein. The repertoire includes roughly 89,000 distinct CDR3 sequences, about 13% of them detected once, and about 27% sits in the top ten. The specimen was PBMCs or a T cell subset sorted from them (not recorded which). The sequence derives from an adult woman who had mild COVID-19 (a few samples of this study predate the infection). Cell type and time point are not known. The gene calls are TRBV12-3 or TRBV12-4 and TRBJ2-1, with D possibly being TRBD2 (5 bases). The chain's CDR3 is CASSSSPTHNEQFF. The CDR3 nucleotides are TGTGCCAGCAGTTCTAGCCCCACCCACAATGAGCAGTTCTTC.